Listed below are T cell receptor beta chains from one sample, sequenced in a study of post-analysis software for immune sequencing data. TCRdb analysed the PCR reads with MiXCR anew, one entry per CDR3 protein. The sample has 750,000 to 900,000 distinct CDR3 sequences, about 43% seen once. The source material was blood. These receptor sequences come from a girl aged 5-17 years with multiple sclerosis. The CDR3 runs from the conserved cysteine through the conserved F or W. Fields, in order: CDR3 DNA, CDR3 protein, V gene, J gene, D gene, clone size. D genes are given only for firm matches. A row's size may be missing; if present it is once, few, many or a size class.

TGTGCCACCAGCAGAGATCAGAGGTCCTACAATGAGCAGTTCTTC	CATSRDQRSYNEQFF	TRBV15	TRBJ2-1	NA	NA
TGTGCCAGCAGACAGGACAGGGGAACCAATCAGCCCCAGCATTTT	CASRQDRGTNQPQHF	TRBV12-3/TRBV12-4	TRBJ1-5	TRBD1	NA
TGCAGTGCCCTCGACGGAGAGACAGGGGGCTACGAGCAGTACTTC	CSALDGETGGYEQYF	TRBV20-1	TRBJ2-7	TRBD1	NA
TGTGCCAGCAGGCCAGGTACTGGACGGGTCGATACGCAGTATTTT	CASRPGTGRVDTQYF	TRBV2	TRBJ2-3	NA	NA
TGTGCCAGCAGCTTAGCAGGGGGACACAATGAGCAGTTCTTC	CASSLAGGHNEQFF	TRBV7-2	TRBJ2-1	NA	NA
TGTGCCAGCAGCTATATCCGTGAAGATACGCAGTATTTT	CASSYIREDTQYF	TRBV7-9	TRBJ2-3	NA	NA
TGTGCCAGCAGCTTCGGGCTAGCGGGATCTCCCTCCTACAATGAGCAGTTCTTC	CASSFGLAGSPSYNEQFF	TRBV13	TRBJ2-1	TRBD2	few
TGCAGCGTTGAAGGGGTCTACGAGCAGTACTTC	CSVEGVYEQYF	TRBV29-1	TRBJ2-7	NA	NA
TGTGCCAGCAGCTACCGGACCAGAACAAGATACAATGAGCAGTTCTTC	CASSYRTRTRYNEQFF	TRBV7-8	TRBJ2-1	NA	few
TGTGCCAGCAGCTTAGCTTCGACCTACAATGAGCAGTTCTTC	CASSLASTYNEQFF	TRBV7-2	TRBJ2-1	NA	few
TGTGCCAGCAGACCCCCGGAGGCCTATGGCTACACCTTC	CASRPPEAYGYTF	TRBV12-3/TRBV12-4	TRBJ1-2	NA	NA
TGTGCCAGCAGTGAAGCGGGACTAGCGGGAGCAGAGACCCAGTACTTC	CASSEAGLAGAETQYF	TRBV6-1	TRBJ2-5	TRBD2	NA
TGCGCGTGTGGGACAGATCTTTACGAGCAGTACTTC	CACGTDLYEQYF	TRBV29-1	TRBJ2-7	TRBD1	NA
TGTGCCAGCGACCCAGACAATAGTGGTTGGGAAGAGCAGTACTTC	CASDPDNSGWEEQYF	TRBV19	TRBJ2-7	NA	few
TGTGCCACGCAACCGAGGGCTCAGCCCCAGCATTTT	CATQPRAQPQHF	TRBV13	TRBJ1-5	NA	NA
TGTGCCACCAGCAGAGTGGGCTTGGGGACAGGGAGCTATGGCTACACCTTC	CATSRVGLGTGSYGYTF	TRBV15	TRBJ1-2	TRBD1	NA
TGTGCCAGCAGTGAGGGGCTAGCGGGAGACTACGAGCAGTACTTC	CASSEGLAGDYEQYF	TRBV2	TRBJ2-7	TRBD2	NA
TGTGCCAGCAGCTTGGATCCCCAGCGTCCCTATGGCTACACCTTC	CASSLDPQRPYGYTF	TRBV5-6	TRBJ1-2	NA	few
TGTGCCAGCAGTTTAGTCATGCAGGGCGAGCAGTACTTC	CASSLVMQGEQYF	TRBV12-3/TRBV12-4	TRBJ2-7	NA	NA
TGCAGCGCCCCCCTCCCAAGTGAGCAGTTCTTC	CSAPLPSEQFF	TRBV29-1	TRBJ2-1	NA	NA
TGCGCCAGCAGCTTGGGGGGGAGGGCCTTGACCTACAATGAGCAGTTCTTC	CASSLGGRALTYNEQFF	TRBV5-1	TRBJ2-1	TRBD2	NA
TGCAGCGGCGGAACAGGGCTGGATCAGCCCCAGCATTTT	CSGGTGLDQPQHF	TRBV29-1	TRBJ1-5	NA	NA
TGTGCCAGCAGCTTGACAGGGGAGACTAGCGGGAGTATCGACGAGCAGTACTTC	CASSLTGETSGSIDEQYF	TRBV5-6	TRBJ2-7	TRBD2	NA
TGTGCCAGCAGCGGCCAACTGACTAGCGGGATCAATGAGCAGTTCTTC	CASSGQLTSGINEQFF	TRBV7-8	TRBJ2-1	TRBD2	NA
TGTGCCAGCAGCTTCGTGGCGTTCGATGAGCAGTACTTC	CASSFVAFDEQYF	TRBV7-2	TRBJ2-5	NA	NA
TGCAGCACCGTCCCGGGCTACACCTTC	CSTVPGYTF	TRBV29-1	TRBJ1-2	NA	NA
TGTGCCAGCAGCAAAGTACGGGACAGGGGGTTCGGTGGCTACACCTTC	CASSKVRDRGFGGYTF	TRBV21-1	TRBJ1-2	NA	NA
TGTGCCAGCAGAACAGGGGGGGAATACGAGCAGTACTTC	CASRTGGEYEQYF	TRBV27	TRBJ2-7	NA	once
TGTGCCAGCACCGTAGCGGGAACCACAGATACGCAGTATTTT	CASTVAGTTDTQYF	TRBV12-3/TRBV12-4	TRBJ2-3	TRBD2	NA
TGTGCCAGCAGTTATTACCGGGACAGCAACTATGGCTACACCTTC	CASSYYRDSNYGYTF	TRBV27	TRBJ1-2	TRBD1	NA
TGTGCCAGCAGTATTGGGCCTACCGATCAGCCCCAGCATTTT	CASSIGPTDQPQHF	TRBV6-2/TRBV6-3	TRBJ1-5	NA	few
TGCAGTGCTTTGACGACTAGCGGGAGGGCCGAGACCCAGTACTTC	CSALTTSGRAETQYF	TRBV20-1	TRBJ2-5	TRBD2	few
TGTGCCAGCAGTCAACTCTCGCCCTACACTGGTCCAGATACGCAGTATTTT	CASSQLSPYTGPDTQYF	TRBV27	TRBJ2-3	NA	few
TGCAGCGTCCTCGGACTAGCAGGGGAGACCCAGTACTTC	CSVLGLAGETQYF	TRBV29-1	TRBJ2-5	TRBD2	NA
TGTGCCAGCAGTATAACAGGAGCCACCGGGGAGCTGTTTTTT	CASSITGATGELFF	TRBV25-1	TRBJ2-2	NA	NA
TGTGCCAGCAGCGACCGGGACAATCATGAGCAGTACTTC	CASSDRDNHEQYF	TRBV7-9	TRBJ2-7	NA	NA
TGTGCCAGCAGCTTTGACCCGGCCCCAAACTCCTACGAGCAGTACTTC	CASSFDPAPNSYEQYF	TRBV7-6	TRBJ2-7	NA	NA
TGTGCCAGCAGTGACGCCTCCGGGACAGGAGGCTACGAGCAGTACTTC	CASSDASGTGGYEQYF	TRBV6-2/TRBV6-3	TRBJ2-7	TRBD1	once
TGTGCCAGCAGTTTACCCTCCGTCAGGGGGCTTGTAACTAATGAAAAACTGTTTTTT	CASSLPSVRGLVTNEKLFF	TRBV28	TRBJ1-4	TRBD1	NA
TGTGCTAGCAGCCTCTCGGCGGGAGGGCACAATGAGCAGTTCTTC	CASSLSAGGHNEQFF	TRBV7-7	TRBJ2-1	TRBD2	NA
TGTGCCAGCAGCTCGGGACAGGGGGCGCGTGGCTACACCTTC	CASSSGQGARGYTF	TRBV5-6	TRBJ1-2	TRBD1	few
TGCAGTGCTAGAGGTGTCGGGTCTGCGTTGTACGAGCAGTACTTC	CSARGVGSALYEQYF	TRBV20-1	TRBJ2-7	NA	NA
TGTGCCAGCAGTCTACTAGGGGGGACTACCTACAATGAGCAGTTCTTC	CASSLLGGTTYNEQFF	TRBV7-9	TRBJ2-1	NA	few